Each of the 27 T cell receptor beta chains below was sequenced from the same sample in a study of T-cell memory formation after mild COVID-19. TCRdb fed the 5' RACE reads into MiXCR, producing one record per CDR3 protein. The sample consists of more than 300,000 distinct CDR3 sequences, more than 13% of them appearing once. Sequenced input: PBMCs or a T cell subset sorted from them (not recorded which). These receptors were taken from a man aged 18 to 30 who had mild COVID-19 (a few samples of this study predate the infection). Cell type and time point are not known.

The CDR3 is CASSPGEANYGYTF. The CDR3 DNA reads as TGTGCCAGCTCACCAGGCGAAGCTAACTATGGCTACACCTTC. The rearrangement uses TRBV18 and TRBJ1-2; D not resolved. CDR3 length: 14 amino acids. V gave up 2 bases and J gave up 0 bases, with 7 bases separating them. Germline V CDR1 and CDR2: KGHSH, LQKENI.

V and J are TRBV29-1 and TRBJ2-5, with 9 bases fitting TRBD2. The CDR3 covers 13 residues. Germline CDR1 SQVTM, CDR2 ANQGSEA. V was clipped by 6 bases and J by 5 bases; unmatched bases: 7. DNA for the CDR3: TGCAGCGTACAGCGGGGGGCGGAGGAGACCCAGTACTTC. Translation gives CSVQRGAEETQYF.

This clonotype was observed a few times. The chain carries TRBV12-3 or TRBV12-4 and TRBJ2-5; 7 nucleotides line up with TRBD1. J was trimmed by 3 bases and V by 0 bases; bases with no gene match: 1. CDR3 size: 14 residues. The CDR3: CASSLADRKETQYF. CDR3 nucleotide sequence: TGTGCCAGCAGTTTAGCGGACAGGAAAGAGACCCAGTACTTC.

The chain couples TRBV5-8 to TRBJ2-1; 10 bases map to TRBD1. CDR1 is SGHTS, CDR2 YDEGEE, per germline. V lost 0 bases to trimming and J lost 6 bases; unmatched junction nucleotides: 3. The CDR3 is made up of 15 amino acids. The CDR3 region is CASSLGTGGFNEQFF. For the CDR3, the DNA is TGTGCCAGCAGCTTGGGGACAGGGGGGTTCAATGAGCAGTTCTTC. The variable domain in full, completed from reference TRBV5-8 and TRBJ2-1, reads EAGVTQSPTHLIKTRGQQATLRCSPISGHTSVYWYQQALGLGLQFLLWYDEGEERNRGNFPPRFSGRQFPNYSSELNVNALELEDSALYLCASSLGTGGFNEQFFGPGTRLTVL.

There are many counts of this clonotype. The CDR3 region is CASSPGDSYEQYV. The CDR3 coding sequence is TGTGCCAGCTCACCCGGGGACAGCTACGAGCAGTACGTC. The chain carries TRBV18 and TRBJ2-7, with 7 bases aligning to TRBD1. Losses at the gene ends were 3 bases for V and 3 bases for J; bases not matched to a gene: 2. The CDR3 has 13 amino acids. CDR1 and CDR2 from the germline V gene are KGHSH and LQKENI.

The CDR3 spells CASRPTGTSGAMINNEQFF. DNA of the CDR3: TGCGCCAGCAGGCCGACCGGGACTAGCGGGGCCATGATAAACAATGAGCAGTTCTTC. The J gene is TRBJ2-1, the V gene TRBV23-1; 13 bases are shared with TRBD2. TRBV23-1 is an ORF, with its function uncertain. There are 19 residues in the CDR3. The J segment lost 5 bases and the V segment lost 6 bases, leaving 16 bases of the junction unmatched.

This clonotype was counted between two and nine times. The chain links TRBV4-3 to TRBJ2-7; the D gene could be TRBD1 or TRBD2 (6 bases each). Germline loops: CDR1 LGHNA, CDR2 YSLEER. V was clipped by 2 bases and J by 4 bases, with 15 bases between them. The CDR3 contains 15 residues. CDR3 in DNA: TGCGCCAGCAGCCAAAGATGGGGGGCCACATACGAGCAGTACTTC. This translates into CASSQRWGATYEQYF.

The rearrangement joins TRBV19 to TRBJ2-1, with 8 bases fitting TRBD2. With 0 bases clipped from V and 7 bases from J, the junction kept 5 bases outside the gene matches. The CDR3 totals 15 residues. Germline V gene sequence: CDR1 LNHDA, CDR2 SQIVND (reference sequence). The CDR3, as DNA: TGTGCCAGTAGTATAGACCGGGGGGGCTCGAATGAGCAGTTCTTC. This encodes CASSIDRGGSNEQFF.

The chain has TRBV7-6 and TRBJ1-5; D possibly corresponds to TRBD1 (5 bases). Germline-derived CDR1 and CDR2 are SGHVS and FNYEAQ. Trimming left V 5 bases short and J 0 bases short, with 11 bases between. The CDR3 extends over 15 amino acids. The CDR3 sequence is CASSEGRGSNQPQHF. The CDR3 DNA follows: TGTGCCAGCAGCGAGGGAAGGGGTAGCAATCAGCCCCAGCATTTT.

This chain joins TRBV6-6 and TRBJ2-1; D is ambiguous. Germline loops: CDR1 MNHNY, CDR2 SVGAGI (reference sequence). The germline V and J ends were trimmed by 5 bases and 4 bases, with 15 bases remaining between them. There are 15 residues in the CDR3. The DNA for the CDR3 is TGTGCCAGCAGTCGACCACAGCTGGATTACAATGAGCAGTTCTTC. This encodes CASSRPQLDYNEQFF.

J is TRBJ1-2 and V is TRBV4-1, with D perhaps matching TRBD1 (5 bases). The CDR3 length is 13 residues. CDR1 MGHRA and CDR2 YSYEKL come from the germline V gene. V was trimmed by 1 base and J by 7 bases, leaving 10 bases between them. CDR3 residues: CASSQGTNRGYTF. The CDR3 nucleotides read TGCGCCAGCAGCCAAGGGACAAATCGTGGCTACACCTTC.

This clonotype was counted at least ten times. The chain carries TRBV9 and TRBJ1-2, with a weak D call TRBD1 (5 bases). CDR3 size: 15 residues. Germline lookup yields CDR1 SGDLS and CDR2 YYNGEE. With 0 bases removed from V and 5 bases from J, the gap between germline ends came to 14 bases. For the CDR3, the DNA is TGTGCCAGCAGCGTAGCTATAGGGGCCGGGTATGGCTACACCTTC. Its protein product is CASSVAIGAGYGYTF.

In its sample, this clonotype was seen a few times. V gene TRBV12-3 or TRBV12-4 combines with J gene TRBJ2-6; TRBD1 matches at 7 bases. The CDR3 extends over 16 amino acids. J lost 2 bases, V lost 5 bases, and 6 bases had no gene match. This CDR3 reads CASSLSTGPGANVLTF. The CDR3 coding sequence is TGTGCCAGCAGTCTGTCGACAGGGCCTGGGGCCAACGTCCTGACTTTC.

The CDR3 DNA follows: TGTGCCATCAATTCGGGGGCCAATCAGCCCCAGCATTTT. It yields the protein CAINSGANQPQHF. The chain has TRBV10-3 and TRBJ1-5; D might be TRBD1 (6 bases). The germline V gene encodes CDR1 ENHRY and CDR2 SYGVKD. V lost 7 bases, J lost 3 bases, and 10 bases lay in between. There are 13 residues in the CDR3.

This clonotype has only a few counts. The chain joins TRBV19 to TRBJ1-1; D call uncertain. Trimming shortened V by 2 bases and J by 4 bases, and 11 bases separated the two germline ends. The CDR3 extends over 14 amino acids. Germline CDR1 reads LNHDA; CDR2 reads SQIVND (reference sequence). CDR3 DNA sequence: TGTGCCAGTAGTATAAGGGCCAGAGGCACTGAAGCTTTCTTT. The encoded protein is CASSIRARGTEAFF.

The rearrangement uses TRBV29-1 and TRBJ1-2; D not certain. Trimming left V 6 bases short and J 0 bases short, with 11 bases between. This CDR3 comprises 13 residues. Germline CDR1 is SQVTM and CDR2 is ANQGSEA. The CDR3 region is CSVIVEANYGYTF. The CDR3 DNA follows: TGCAGCGTCATAGTTGAAGCTAACTATGGCTACACCTTC. Full variable domain (rest looked up from reference TRBV29-1 and TRBJ1-2): SAVISQKPSRDICQRGTSLTIQCQVDSQVTMMFWYRQQPGQSLTLIATANQGSEATYESGFVIDKFPISRPNLTFSTLTVSNMSPEDSSIYLCSVIVEANYGYTFGSGTRLTVV.

The sample holds a few counts of this clonotype. The chain uses TRBV4-2 and TRBJ2-2; no firm D call. Germline CDR1 reads LGHNA; CDR2 reads YNFKEQ. This CDR3 is 11 amino acids long. Trimming cost V 3 bases and J 6 bases, with 2 bases left between them. As DNA, the CDR3 is TGTGCCAGCAGCCAGGCCGGGGAGCTGTTTTTT. This encodes CASSQAGELFF.

V gene TRBV12-3 or TRBV12-4 combines with J gene TRBJ1-2; no definite D call. Trimming pared 10 bases from V and 4 bases from J, leaving 13 bases between. The CDR3 length is 12 residues. The CDR3 is CAIDGNSYGYTF. The CDR3 nucleotides read TGTGCCATCGACGGAAACAGCTATGGCTACACCTTC.

The chain links TRBV4-3 to TRBJ1-4, with 7 bases that match TRBD1. CDR1 and CDR2 (germline): LGHNA, YSLEER. This CDR3 has 15 residues. The trim removed 4 bases at V and 1 base at J, leaving 3 bases unmatched. The CDR3 loop reads CASSRDSGTNEKLFF. DNA of the CDR3: TGCGCCAGCAGCCGGGACAGCGGAACTAATGAAAAACTGTTTTTT.

This clonotype showed up just a few times. The V call is TRBV3-1, the J call TRBJ2-7; D perhaps matches TRBD2 (6 bases). V was clipped by 2 bases and J by 7 bases, with 15 bases between them. Germline loops: CDR1 LGHDT, CDR2 YNNKEL (reference sequence). This CDR3 comprises 14 residues. The CDR3 loop is CASSQTEAGGEQYV. The CDR3 DNA follows: TGTGCCAGCAGCCAAACGGAAGCTGGGGGGGAGCAGTACGTC.

V is TRBV29-1 and J is TRBJ2-7; D might be TRBD2 (6 bases). CDR1 SQVTM and CDR2 ANQGSEA come from the germline V gene. Between the trimmed V and J ends, which lost 4 bases and 5 bases, there was a span of 12 bases. CDR3 length equals 12 residues. The CDR3 reads CSVVGGGHEQYF. CDR3 coding DNA: TGCAGCGTTGTTGGCGGAGGGCACGAGCAGTACTTC.

The V and J genes are TRBV20-1 and TRBJ2-7; D remains unclear. V lost 3 bases to trimming and J lost 4 bases, with 13 bases between them. The CDR3 is 13 residues long. Germline CDR1 and CDR2: DFQATT and SNEGSKA (reference sequence). The CDR3, as DNA: TGCAGTGCTAGCCCGGGTGGTGGGTACGAGCAGTACGTC. Translation: CSASPGGGYEQYV.

In this sample, this clonotype turned up a few times. The chain combines TRBV7-2 with TRBJ2-1; TRBD1 aligns across 9 bases. Per germline, CDR1 SGHTA and CDR2 FQGNSA. CDR3 size: 16 residues. The junction had 11 bases not matched to a gene; V was cut back by 7 bases and J by 4 bases. The CDR3 region is CASTKTGTGWYNEQFF. In DNA, the CDR3 is TGTGCCAGCACAAAGACCGGGACAGGGTGGTACAATGAGCAGTTCTTC.

At least ten counts were recorded for this clonotype. The chain has TRBV12-3 or TRBV12-4 and TRBJ1-4, with D hard to call. The CDR3 extends over 15 amino acids. Trimming took 4 bases from V and 8 from J, leaving 17 bases between them. The CDR3 coding sequence is TGTGCCAGCAGTTCCCTTCACAGAAAGAGGGAAAAACTGTTTTTT. This sequence encodes CASSSLHRKREKLFF.

This clonotype was detected only a few times. The CDR3 region is CASRPRSARIVGNQPQHF. DNA of the CDR3: TGTGCCAGCAGACCCCGGAGTGCGAGGATCGTGGGAAATCAGCCCCAGCATTTT. This chain connects TRBV6-5 to TRBJ1-5; D uncertain. The CDR3 consists of 18 residues. V was shortened by 6 bases and J by 4 bases, with 25 bases between the two germline ends. Germline-derived CDR1 and CDR2 are MNHEY and SVGAGI.

This clonotype was counted at least ten times. The chain employs TRBV2 and TRBJ2-2; perhaps TRBD1 as D (5 bases). The germline V and J ends were trimmed by 7 bases and 1 base, with 7 bases remaining between them. There are 13 residues in the CDR3. Germline loops: CDR1 SNHLY, CDR2 FYNNEI. CDR3 sequence: CASTGQNTGELFF. CDR3 nucleotide sequence: TGTGCCAGCACTGGACAGAACACCGGGGAGCTGTTTTTT.

This clonotype was counted ten times or more. CDR3 protein: CSARLMRGGADTQYF. CDR3 nucleotides: TGCAGTGCCCGCCTCATGCGGGGAGGGGCAGATACGCAGTATTTT. V usage is TRBV20-1 and J usage is TRBJ2-3; 7 bases line up with TRBD2. V trimming: 6 bases; J trimming: 4 bases; junction bases outside the gene matches: 13. The CDR3 covers 15 residues. CDR1 and CDR2 (germline): DFQATT, SNEGSKA (reference sequence).